This T cell receptor beta chain emerged from a study of T-cell memory formation after mild COVID-19. Trimming took off 5 bases at V and 5 bases at J, with 18 bases between the two ends. The CDR3 loop spans 15 amino acids. The germline CDR1 and CDR2 sequences are SGHTA and FQGNSA. TCRdb called the 5' RACE reads again in MiXCR, with one record for every CDR3 protein. This sample has around 80,000 distinct CDR3 sequences; roughly 13% occur once, and the top ten carry 35% to 50%. In its sample, this clonotype was seen a few times. The V gene is TRBV7-2, the J gene TRBJ2-5; TRBD2 might be the D (5 bases). This clonotype was obtained from a man in his late teens or twenties who had mild COVID-19 (a few samples of this study predate the infection). Cell type and time point are not known. Sequenced sample: PBMCs or a T cell subset sorted from them (not recorded which). Here the CDR3 reads CASSPEQLGRETQYF. CDR3 DNA: TGTGCCAGCAGCCCAGAACAACTAGGGCGGGAGACCCAGTACTTC.